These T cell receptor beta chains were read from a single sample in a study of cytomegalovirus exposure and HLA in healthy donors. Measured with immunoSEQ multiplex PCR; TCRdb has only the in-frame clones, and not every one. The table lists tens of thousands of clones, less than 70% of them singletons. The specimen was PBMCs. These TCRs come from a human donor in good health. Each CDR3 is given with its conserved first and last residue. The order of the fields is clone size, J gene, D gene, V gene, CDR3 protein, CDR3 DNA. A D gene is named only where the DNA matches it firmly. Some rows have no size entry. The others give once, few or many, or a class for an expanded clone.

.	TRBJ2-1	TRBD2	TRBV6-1	CASILAGGQYEQFF	TGTGCCAGCATTCTAGCGGGGGGACAGTATGAGCAGTTCTTC
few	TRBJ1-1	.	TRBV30	CASRRGLNTEAFF	TGTGCCTCCAGGAGGGGTTTAAACACTGAAGCTTTCTTT
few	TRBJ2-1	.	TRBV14	CASSPPLTAAAYNEQFF	TGTGCCAGCAGCCCTCCACTCACCGCCGCCGCCTACAATGAGCAGTTCTTC
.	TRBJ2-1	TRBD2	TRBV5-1	CASSLAGLAGMSEQFF	TGCGCCAGCAGCTTGGCGGGACTAGCGGGTATGAGTGAGCAGTTCTTC
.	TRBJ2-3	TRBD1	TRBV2	CASSYGGTGGFTDTQYF	TGTGCCAGCAGTTACGGGGGGACAGGGGGCTTCACAGATACGCAGTATTTT
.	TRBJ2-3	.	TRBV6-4	CASSRDLSSTDTQYF	TGTGCCAGCAGCCGGGACTTATCTAGCACAGATACGCAGTATTTT
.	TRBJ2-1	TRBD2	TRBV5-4	CASSPQLKRGTNEQFF	TGTGCCAGCAGCCCCCAACTCAAGCGGGGGACGAATGAGCAGTTCTTC
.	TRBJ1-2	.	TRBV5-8	CASSRGNYGYPF	TGTGCCAGCAGCAGGGGGAACTATGGCTACCCCTTC
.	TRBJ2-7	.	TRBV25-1	CASSAGLTYEQYF	TGTGCCAGCAGTGCCGGACTAACCTACGAGCAGTACTTC
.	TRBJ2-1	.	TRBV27	CASSFRQSEQFF	TGTGCCAGCAGTTTCCGACAGAGTGAGCAGTTCTTC
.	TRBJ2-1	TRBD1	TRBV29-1	CSVGVGQAFRNEQFF	TGCAGCGTTGGAGTGGGACAGGCTTTTCGGAATGAGCAGTTCTTC
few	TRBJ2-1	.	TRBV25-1	CASSGRGSRGKNEQFF	TGTGCCAGCAGTGGTCGGGGGAGTAGAGGGAAAAATGAGCAGTTCTTC
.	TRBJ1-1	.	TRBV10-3	CAISEDGTTNTEAFF	TGTGCCATCAGTGAGGATGGGACAACCAACACTGAAGCTTTCTTT
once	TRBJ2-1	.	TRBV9	CASSPSRRTGQYNEQFF	TGTGCCAGCAGCCCCAGTCGCCGAACTGGACAGTACAATGAGCAGTTCTTC
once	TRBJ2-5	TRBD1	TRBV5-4	CASSLDHRTGAETQYF	TGTGCCAGCAGCTTGGATCATAGGACAGGGGCCGAGACCCAGTACTTC
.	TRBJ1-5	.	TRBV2	CASNRESGLNQPQHF	TGTGCCAGCAATCGGGAGTCGGGCCTCAATCAGCCCCAGCATTTT
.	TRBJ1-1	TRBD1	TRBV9	CASSVRQGNTEAFF	TGTGCCAGCAGCGTCAGACAGGGGAACACTGAAGCTTTCTTT
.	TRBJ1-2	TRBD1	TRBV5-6	CASSFRTGDYGYPF	TGTGCCAGCAGCTTCAGGACAGGCGATTATGGCTACCCCTTC
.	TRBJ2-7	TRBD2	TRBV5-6	CASSLASGTYEQYF	TGTGCCAGCAGCTTGGCTAGCGGGACCTACGAGCAGTACTTC
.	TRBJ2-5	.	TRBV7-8	CASSDPGLGQETQYF	TGTGCCAGCAGCGATCCGGGACTTGGGCAAGAGACCCAGTACTTC
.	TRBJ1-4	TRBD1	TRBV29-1	CSVEEVTGPNEKLFF	TGCAGCGTTGAAGAGGTGACAGGGCCCAATGAAAAACTGTTTTTT
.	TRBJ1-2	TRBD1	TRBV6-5	CASTSAQDRFGYTF	TGTGCCAGCACCTCCGCCCAGGACAGGTTTGGCTACACCTTC
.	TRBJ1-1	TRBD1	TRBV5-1	CASRTGQGDMNTEAFF	TGCGCCAGCAGAACGGGACAGGGTGATATGAACACTGAAGCTTTCTTT
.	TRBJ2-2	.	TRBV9	CASSVEDGVNTGELFF	TGTGCCAGCAGCGTAGAAGACGGGGTGAACACCGGGGAGCTGTTTTTT
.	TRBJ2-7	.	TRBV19	CASLPKGQGPSYEQYF	TGTGCCAGTCTTCCCAAGGGGCAGGGCCCATCCTACGAGCAGTACTTC
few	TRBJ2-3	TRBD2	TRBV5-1	CASTSGNSGGTDTQYF	TGCGCCAGCACCTCCGGGAATAGCGGGGGAACAGATACGCAGTATTTT
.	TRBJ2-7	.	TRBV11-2	CASSPLRYSAYEQYF	TGTGCCAGCAGCCCCCTCCGGTACAGTGCCTACGAGCAGTACTTC
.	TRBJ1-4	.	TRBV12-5	CASGLAGPYEKLFF	TGTGCTAGTGGTTTGGCAGGGCCGTATGAAAAACTGTTTTTT
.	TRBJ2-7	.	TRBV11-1	CASSSARGLYEQYF	TGTGCCAGCAGCTCGGCAAGGGGTCTGTACGAGCAGTACTTC
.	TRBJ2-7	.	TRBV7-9	CASSLLDSEQYF	TGTGCCAGCAGCTTATTAGATTCCGAGCAGTACTTC